Shown below are 24 T cell receptor beta chains from a single sample sequenced in a study of T cells in women clearing cervical HPV infection. Assay used: immunoSEQ multiplex PCR; TCRdb lists only in-frame clones, some missing. The listing contains about 32,000 clones. Sequenced sample: blood buffy coat. These receptors came from a woman aged 18 to 75 with a cervical HPV16 infection that either progressed to CIN3+ or cleared (not recorded which).

The part of the CDR3 DNA that was read is TGTGCCAGTAGTACGACAGTAGCCAAAAACATT. Translated, it gives CASSTTVAKNI. The CDR3 in full is CASSTTVAKNIQYF. This chain connects TRBV19 to TRBJ2-4; possible D gene TRBD1, 5 bases. From the germline J gene comes the end of the CDR3, since the read stops 3 residues before it. The CDR3 consists of 14 residues. The germline V gene has CDR1 LNHDA and CDR2 SQIVND (reference sequence). The germline V and J ends were trimmed by 4 bases and 0 bases, with 7 bases remaining between them.

Concerning this clone itself: The read ends 3 residues before the CDR3 terminus; that terminus is restored from the germline J gene. The chain is built from TRBV6-1 and TRBJ1-6; weak D call: TRBD1 (5 bases). The length of the CDR3 is 16 residues. Germline-derived CDR1 and CDR2 are MNHNS and SASEGT. V was cut by 3 bases and J by 8 bases, with 17 bases left in between. CDR3 DNA, as far as it was read: TGTGCCAGCAGTGAGGTAGAGACAGCCCGGGATTCACCC. It yields the protein CASSEVETARDSP. The whole CDR3 protein is CASSEVETARDSPLHF.

Concerning this clone itself: The read gets to within 3 residues of the CDR3 end, and the germline J gene fills in the rest. The genes are TRBV7-8 and TRBJ2-2; 7 nucleotides match TRBD1. Germline assignment: CDR1 SGHVS and CDR2 FQNEAQ. This CDR3 contains 15 residues. With 5 bases clipped from V and 7 bases from J, the junction kept 10 bases outside the gene matches. The covered CDR3 bases are TGTGCCAGCAGCACGTATACAGGGGCGGGCGGGGAG. Protein: CASSTYTGAGGE. The CDR3, in full, reads CASSTYTGAGGELFF.

As for this clone: The observed sequence ends 3 residues before the CDR3 terminus, with the missing tail filled in from the germline J gene. This chain links TRBV13 with TRBJ2-4; the match to TRBD1 covers 8 bases. The CDR3 loop spans 15 amino acids. Germline CDR1 and CDR2: PRHDT and FYEKMQ (reference sequence). J lost 6 bases, V lost 2 bases, and 6 bases had no gene match. CDR3 bases read: TGTGCCAGCAGCTTATGGACAGGGCTAGGAAACATT. It yields the protein CASSLWTGLGNI. The entire CDR3 reads CASSLWTGLGNIQYF. The entire variable domain, with the rest obtained from reference TRBV13 and TRBJ2-4, is as follows: AAGVIQSPRHLIKEKRETATLKCYPIPRHDTVYWYQQGPGQDPQFLISFYEKMQSDKGSIPDRFSAQQFSDYHSELNMSSLELGDSALYFCASSLWTGLGNIQYFGAGTRLSVL.

Concerning this clone: Read sequence stops 3 residues before the CDR3 end, and the germline J gene provides the missing end. The V call is TRBV10-3, the J call TRBJ2-1; a possible D gene is TRBD1 (5 bases). The CDR3 covers 13 residues. Per the germline V gene, CDR1 is ENHRY and CDR2 is SYGVKD. The ends were cut back, 4 bases at V and 5 bases at J, with 9 bases in the middle. CDR3 bases read: TGTGCCATCAGTGTTCCACAGGACAATGAG. Residues: CAISVPQDNE. The entire CDR3 sequence reads CAISVPQDNEQFF.

Notes on this clone: The read is 3 residues too short to cover the CDR3 end, so that end is filled in from the germline J gene. This chain connects TRBV6-1 to TRBJ2-5; the match to TRBD2 covers 8 bases. V lost 2 bases, J lost 1 base, and 3 bases stayed unmatched. Germline lookup yields CDR1 MNHNS and CDR2 SASEGT. The CDR3 extends over 15 amino acids. The CDR3: CASSEFAGGQETQYF. Partial CDR3 DNA: TGTGCCAGCAGTGAATTCGCGGGGGGCCAAGAGACC.

Remarks on this clone: The CDR3 end lies 3 residues beyond the end of the read and is filled in from the germline J gene. The V and J genes are TRBV5-1 and TRBJ1-1; D is undetermined. V was cut by 0 bases and J by 0 bases, with 12 bases left in between. Germline CDR1 SGHRS, CDR2 YFSETQ. The CDR3 totals 16 residues. This CDR3 reads CASSLEGRHMNTEAFF. CDR3 DNA, as far as it was read: TGCGCCAGCAGCTTGGAGGGCAGACACATGAACACTGAA.

A remark on this clone: Read data end 3 residues before the CDR3 end; the end is taken from the germline J gene. The V call is TRBV3-1 (or the pseudogene TRBV3-2), the J call TRBJ2-5, with a weak D call TRBD2 (6 bases). The germline V gene has CDR1 LGHDT and CDR2 YNNKEL (reference sequence). This CDR3 is 14 amino acids long. V shed 0 bases and J shed 2 bases, with 7 bases lying between them. The sequenced CDR3 bases are TGTGCCAGCAGCCAAGATGGGGGGCAAGAGACC. It codes for CASSQDGGQET. Given in full, the CDR3 is CASSQDGGQETQYF.

Of note for this clone: The read finishes 3 residues shy of the CDR3 end, and the germline J gene is used to complete it. The chain carries TRBV2 and TRBJ1-4; 7 bases agree with TRBD1. The CDR3 consists of 13 residues. Germline-derived CDR1 and CDR2 are SNHLY and FYNNEI. Germline trimming cut 6 bases from V and 8 bases from J; bases unmatched to any gene: 6. CDR3 in amino acids: CASRDRNGEKLFF. Incomplete CDR3 DNA: TGTGCCAGCAGGGACAGGAACGGCGAAAAA.

In regard to this clone: The sequence runs out 3 residues before the end of the CDR3; the remainder is reconstructed from the germline J gene. This chain uses TRBV24-1 with TRBJ2-4; D is perhaps TRBD1 (6 bases). Trimming took 3 bases from V and 4 from J, leaving 18 bases between them. This CDR3 region has 17 residues. Per the germline V gene, CDR1 is KGHDR and CDR2 is SFDVKD. The CDR3 reads CATSDPVPHRAKNIQYF. The covered CDR3 bases are TGTGCCACCAGTGATCCCGTCCCTCACAGGGCTAAAAACATT.

As for this clone: The read halts 3 residues ahead of the CDR3 end, with the missing end drawn from the germline J gene. The chain has TRBV5-6 and TRBJ2-5; 9 positions match TRBD1. Germline values: CDR1 SGHDT, CDR2 YYEEEE. CDR3 length equals 13 residues. Unmatched junction bases numbered 2, after V lost 4 bases and J lost 4 bases. Partial CDR3 DNA: TGTGCCAGCAGCAACAGGGGGCGAGAGACC. Translated, it gives CASSNRGRET. The whole CDR3 region reads CASSNRGRETQYF. Full variable domain (outside the CDR3, taken from reference TRBV5-6 and TRBJ2-5): DAGVTQSPTHLIKTRGQQVTLRCSPKSGHDTVSWYQQALGQGPQFIFQYYEEEERQRGNFPDRFSGHQFPNYSSELNVNALLLGDSALYLCASSNRGRETQYFGPGTRLLVL.

The CDR3 loop reads CASSIGLAGYNEQFF. The covered CDR3 bases are TGTGCCAGTAGTATAGGACTAGCGGGCTACAATGAG. The V gene is TRBV19, the J gene TRBJ2-1; 10 bases map to TRBD2. The read ends 3 residues before the CDR3 terminus; that terminus is restored from the germline J gene. The CDR3 sequence is 15 residues long. Germline V gives CDR1 LNHDA, CDR2 SQIVND (reference sequence). Germline trimming cut 1 base from V and 3 bases from J; bases unmatched to any gene: 0. The whole variable domain, filled in from reference TRBV19 and TRBJ2-1, reads DGGITQSPKYLFRKEGQNVTLSCEQNLNHDAMYWYRQDPGQGLRLIYYSQIVNDFQKGDIAEGYSVSREKKESFPLTVTSAQKNPTAFYLCASSIGLAGYNEQFFGPGTRLTVL.

As to this clone: The DNA ends 3 residues before the CDR3 does, and the rest of the CDR3 is filled in from the germline J gene. The rearrangement links TRBV10-1 to TRBJ2-1; perhaps TRBD2 as D (6 bases). The CDR3 runs to 16 residues. V was cut by 0 bases and J by 6 bases, with 15 bases left in between. CDR1 is WNHNN, CDR2 SYGVQD, per germline (reference sequence). The covered CDR3 bases are TGCGCCAGCAGTGAGTCCGCAGCGGGCTTGGGCAATGAG. Its protein is CASSESAAGLGNE. The complete CDR3 reads CASSESAAGLGNEQFF.

About this clone: Coverage ceases 3 residues before the CDR3 finishes, and the germline J gene fills in the end. The chain carries TRBV11-1 and TRBJ2-5; unclear D gene. V gave up 3 bases and J gave up 3 bases, with 8 bases separating them. CDR3 length: 13 residues. Germline lookup yields CDR1 SGHAT and CDR2 FQDESV (reference sequence). The CDR3 region is CASSFWSEETQYF. The covered CDR3 bases are TGTGCCAGCAGCTTCTGGTCAGAAGAGACC.

A word on this clone: The CDR3 extends 3 residues past the end of the read, so its final part is completed from the germline J gene. The genes are TRBV5-1 and TRBJ2-2; D uncertain. This CDR3 has 14 residues. Trimming took 6 bases from V and 0 from J, leaving 9 bases between them. Germline V gene lookup returns CDR1 SGHRS and CDR2 YFSETQ. CDR3: CASTIPTNTGELFF. CDR3 DNA (partial): TGCGCCAGCACTATACCCACGAACACCGGGGAG.

With respect to this clone: The read falls 3 residues short of the CDR3 end, and the missing part is taken from the germline J gene. This chain connects TRBV2 to TRBJ1-6, with D unclear. The CDR3 spans 13 residues. The germline CDR1 and CDR2 sequences are SNHLY and FYNNEI. CDR3 loop: CASSPQTNTALHF. The CDR3 DNA, read in part, is TGTGCCAGCAGTCCCCAGACAAATACAGCC.

Notes on this clone: The read falls 3 residues short of the CDR3 end, and the missing part is taken from the germline J gene. This sequence joins TRBV6-1 and TRBJ2-1, with D hard to call. The CDR3 length is 16 residues. From germline, CDR1 is MNHNS and CDR2 SASEGT. V was trimmed by 4 bases and J by 0 bases, leaving 13 bases between them. CDR3 protein: CASSATTPDSYNEQFF. The sequenced CDR3 bases are TGTGCCAGCAGTGCTACTACCCCCGACTCCTACAATGAG.

With respect to this clone: The read finishes 3 residues shy of the CDR3 end, and the germline J gene is used to complete it. The chain is built from TRBV2 and TRBJ2-3; TRBD2 aligns across 10 bases. This CDR3 spans 14 amino acids. CDR1 and CDR2 from the germline V gene are SNHLY and FYNNEI. V lost 8 bases to trimming and J lost 4 bases; unmatched junction nucleotides: 6. The sequenced part of the CDR3 DNA is TGTGCCAGCGACCCTAGCGGGGGCGCAGATACG. It codes for CASDPSGGADT. The full CDR3 is CASDPSGGADTQYF.

With regard to this clone: The CDR3 is cut off 3 residues early in the read; its end comes from the germline J gene. The chain is built from TRBV10-3 and TRBJ1-1; 7 bases map to TRBD1. Per germline, CDR1 ENHRY and CDR2 SYGVKD. The CDR3 length is 14 residues. V gave up 10 bases and J gave up 0 bases; unmatched junction bases: 8. The sequenced part of the CDR3 DNA is TGTGCCACCCAACAGGGGATGCTGAACACTGAA. This translates into CATQQGMLNTE. The full CDR3 reads CATQQGMLNTEAFF.

CDR3 region: CSAREGPGYPGSYNSPLHF. The covered CDR3 bases are TGCAGTGCTAGAGAAGGGCCTGGTTATCCAGGGTCCTATAATTCACCC. The V call is TRBV20-1, the J call TRBJ1-6; possible D gene TRBD1, 5 bases. The CDR3 end lies 3 residues beyond the end of the read and is filled in from the germline J gene. The CDR3 runs to 19 residues. Germline V gene lookup returns CDR1 DFQATT and CDR2 SNEGSKA (reference sequence). The V and J ends lost 0 bases and 1 base respectively, with 19 bases between them.

On this clone: The missing CDR3 end, 3 residues past where the read stops, is filled in from the germline J gene. The chain uses TRBV10-3 and TRBJ2-2; 9 bases align to TRBD1. J lost 7 bases, V lost 0 bases, and 9 bases had no gene match. The CDR3 has 17 residues. CDR1 and CDR2 from the germline V gene are ENHRY and SYGVKD. The DNA read from the CDR3 is TGTGCCATCAGTGAGTCGACTCCGGGACAGGGTGTCGGGGAG. Amino acid sequence: CAISESTPGQGVGE. The entire CDR3 reads CAISESTPGQGVGELFF.

As concerns this clone: With the read ending 3 residues before the CDR3 end, the germline J gene is used to fill in that end. The rearrangement joins TRBV29-1 to TRBJ2-1; TRBD2 matches 10 bases. Germline values: CDR1 SQVTM, CDR2 ANQGSEA. J lost 2 bases, V lost 4 bases, and 5 bases had no gene match. The CDR3 sequence is 15 residues long. The CDR3 DNA, read in part, is TGCAGCGTTGCGGCTAGCGGGGGCCCCTACAATGAG. Its translation is CSVAASGGPYNE. The CDR3 reads in full as CSVAASGGPYNEQFF.

With regard to this clone: The sequence runs out 3 residues before the end of the CDR3; the remainder is reconstructed from the germline J gene. The rearrangement links TRBV11-2 to TRBJ2-3, with no clear D. With 5 bases removed from V and 2 bases from J, the gap between germline ends came to 5 bases. The CDR3 consists of 12 residues. The germline V gene has CDR1 SGHAT and CDR2 FQNNGV. CDR3 DNA (partial): TGTGCCAGCAGCGTTTACACAGATACG. Its translation is CASSVYTDT. The full CDR3 protein reads CASSVYTDTQYF. The full variable domain, completed using reference TRBV11-2 and TRBJ2-3, is EAGVAQSPRYKIIEKRQSVAFWCNPISGHATLYWYQQILGQGPKLLIQFQNNGVVDDSQLPKDRFSAERLKGVDSTLKIQPAKLEDSAVYLCASSVYTDTQYFGPGTRLTVL.

As regards this clone: The read halts 3 residues ahead of the CDR3 end, with the missing end drawn from the germline J gene. The gene calls are TRBV10-2 and TRBJ2-3; D gene uncertain. The CDR3 covers 12 residues. V was trimmed by 5 bases and J by 3 bases, leaving 6 bases between them. From germline, CDR1 is WSHSY and CDR2 SAAADI. CDR3 protein: CASSPRTDTQYF. CDR3 DNA, as far as it was read: TGCGCCAGCAGTCCTCGGACAGATACG.